A single sample is the source of the 17 T cell receptor beta chains below, sequenced in a study of PD-L1 blockade in urothelial cancer. Regarding time point: peripheral blood 6 weeks after treatment start. Produced via immunoSEQ multiplex PCR; TCRdb's table is partial and in-frame only. The data show 75,000 to 95,000 clones, approximately 90% seen once. Specimen: PBMCs, collected around atezolizumab (anti-PD-L1) treatment. The receptors derive from a woman older than 75 with urothelial cancer.

The chain links TRBV9 to TRBJ2-7, with D uncertain. Germline CDR1 SGDLS, CDR2 YYNGEE. V was pared by 4 bases and J by 7 bases, with 12 bases between. CDR3 size: 12 residues. This chain's CDR3 is CASSPEFGEQYF. The CDR3 DNA sequence: TGTGCCAGCAGCCCGGAGTTTGGAGAGCAGTACTTC.

This chain joins TRBV10-3 and TRBJ2-1; 10 bases fit TRBD1. V was clipped by 6 bases and J by 1 base; unmatched bases: 6. Germline CDR1 and CDR2: ENHRY and SYGVKD. The CDR3 loop spans 16 amino acids. As DNA, the CDR3 is TGTGCCATCAGCAGAACGGGACAGGGGTCCTACAATGAGCAGTTCTTC. Translating it yields CAISRTGQGSYNEQFF.

The chain couples TRBV5-4 to TRBJ2-2; no clear D gene. Germline CDR1 SGHNT, CDR2 YYREEE (reference sequence). Trimming left V 0 bases short and J 7 bases short, with 10 bases between. The CDR3 is made up of 14 amino acids. The CDR3 coding sequence is TGTGCCAGCAGCTTGGGCGGTCCGGGCGGGGAGCTGTTTTTT. It yields the protein CASSLGGPGGELFF.

The chain carries TRBV27 and TRBJ2-7, with 8 bases lining up with TRBD1. J lost 4 bases, V lost 5 bases, and 10 bases had no gene match. Germline V gene lookup returns CDR1 MNHEY and CDR2 SMNVEV (reference sequence). The CDR3 sequence is 15 residues long. In DNA form, the CDR3 reads TGTGCCAGCAGTGCGTCCGGGACAGGAGGGTACGAGCAGTACTTC. Translating gives CASSASGTGGYEQYF.

The chain uses TRBV19 and TRBJ2-1; D gene ambiguous. The CDR3 has 13 amino acids. CDR1 is LNHDA, CDR2 SQIVND, per germline (reference sequence). V lost 4 bases, J lost 9 bases, and 13 bases lay in between. As DNA, the CDR3 is TGTGCCAGTAGTACCTCTTTAGTAACTGAGCAGTTCTTC. Translation: CASSTSLVTEQFF.

This clone was detected a few times. This rearrangement joins TRBV19 to TRBJ1-1; 9 bases fit TRBD1. V lost 9 bases and J lost 1; bases outside the gene matches: 12. There are 16 residues in the CDR3. Germline V gives CDR1 LNHDA, CDR2 SQIVND (reference sequence). CDR3 DNA sequence: TGTGCCAGCATGGACAGGGGCGGACGGTCGAACACTGAAGCTTTCTTT. This encodes CASMDRGGRSNTEAFF.

This chain links TRBV9 with TRBJ2-7; 9 bases fit TRBD2. The CDR3 length is 15 residues. V trimming: 4 bases; J trimming: 6 bases; junction bases outside the gene matches: 11. CDR1 SGDLS and CDR2 YYNGEE come from the germline V gene. The CDR3 protein is CASSPSRASGTEQYF. CDR3 DNA: TGTGCCAGCAGCCCCTCCCGGGCTAGCGGGACCGAGCAGTACTTC.

The CDR3 sequence: CASSLVVASGGLRGQYF. Written as DNA, the CDR3 is TGTGCCAGCAGCTTAGTGGTAGCTAGCGGTGGCCTACGAGGGCAGTACTTC. The chain links TRBV7-9 to TRBJ2-7; 7 nucleotides match TRBD2. Germline V gene lookup returns CDR1 SEHNR and CDR2 FQNEAQ (reference sequence). The CDR3 consists of 17 residues. J was trimmed by 9 bases and V by 1 base; bases with no gene match: 18.

This clone has just one count. The rearrangement joins TRBV9 to TRBJ1-3; D is possibly TRBD1 (5 bases). Germline assignment: CDR1 SGDLS and CDR2 YYNGEE. The ends were cut back, 4 bases at V and 2 bases at J, with 13 bases in the middle. This CDR3 region has 15 residues. The CDR3, as DNA: TGTGCCAGCAGCCCAGGGTGGACTACTGGAAACACCATATATTTT. It encodes CASSPGWTTGNTIYF.

The CDR3 sequence: CASNLDRGSNQPQHF. The CDR3 DNA sequence: TGTGCCAGTAACCTAGACAGGGGTAGCAATCAGCCCCAGCATTTT. This rearrangement joins TRBV19 to TRBJ1-5, with 8 bases aligning to TRBD1. The CDR3 has 15 amino acids. J gave up 0 bases and V 7 bases, and 5 bases lay outside the gene matches. Germline V lookup: CDR1 LNHDA, CDR2 SQIVND (reference sequence).

V usage is TRBV19 and J usage is TRBJ1-5; TRBD1 agrees at 8 bases. V trimming: 6 bases; J trimming: 1 base; junction bases outside the gene matches: 8. Germline V CDR1 and CDR2: LNHDA, SQIVND (reference sequence). The CDR3 has 16 amino acids. The CDR3 DNA follows: TGTGCCAGTAGGAACGACAGGGGCGGGAGCAATCAGCCCCAGCATTTT. Protein: CASRNDRGGSNQPQHF. Using reference TRBV19 and TRBJ1-5 for the parts outside the CDR3, the full variable domain is DGGITQSPKYLFRKEGQNVTLSCEQNLNHDAMYWYRQDPGQGLRLIYYSQIVNDFQKGDIAEGYSVSREKKESFPLTVTSAQKNPTAFYLCASRNDRGGSNQPQHFGDGTRLSIL.

V is TRBV7-2 and J is TRBJ1-1, with D unclear. Germline V gene sequence: CDR1 SGHTA, CDR2 FQGNSA. V lost 6 bases and J lost 1, with 9 bases in between. This CDR3 has 13 residues. CDR3 sequence (DNA): TGTGCCAGCAGGAACCAGGAGAACACTGAAGCTTTCTTT. This encodes CASRNQENTEAFF.

The chain has TRBV6-1 and TRBJ2-5; 7 positions match TRBD2. Trimming removed 1 base from V and 4 bases from J; junction bases left unmatched: 9. The CDR3 is 16 amino acids. Germline-derived CDR1 and CDR2 are MNHNS and SASEGT. The CDR3 sequence: CASSEVRGRAGETQYF. The CDR3 DNA reads TGTGCCAGCAGTGAAGTAAGAGGGAGGGCCGGAGAGACCCAGTACTTC.

This clone appeared a single time. This chain connects TRBV7-3 to TRBJ2-3, with TRBD2 identical over 12 bases. V shed 0 bases, J shed 3 bases, and the junction held 4 bases outside the gene matches. Germline V gene sequence: CDR1 SGHTA, CDR2 FQGTGA. The CDR3 loop spans 17 amino acids. CDR3 region: CASSLTGLAGGTDTQYF. In DNA, the CDR3 is TGTGCCAGCAGCTTAACAGGGCTAGCGGGAGGGACAGATACGCAGTATTTT.

The chain uses TRBV18 and TRBJ2-3; D unclear. The V end lost 5 bases, the J end lost 2 bases, and 5 bases lay between the germline ends. The CDR3 extends over 12 amino acids. Germline lookup yields CDR1 KGHSH and CDR2 LQKENI. The CDR3 DNA sequence: TGTGCCAGCTCATCCTACACAGATACGCAGTATTTT. It specifies CASSSYTDTQYF.

This clone has only one observation. The chain is built from TRBV28 and TRBJ1-3, with TRBD1 as a possible D gene (6 bases). The CDR3 loop spans 16 amino acids. V was clipped by 3 bases and J by 0 bases, with 12 bases between them. Germline-derived CDR1 and CDR2 are MDHEN and SYDVKM. In DNA, the CDR3 is TGTGCCAGCAGTTTGGGGGGGCGAAGCTCTGGAAACACCATATATTTT. It encodes CASSLGGRSSGNTIYF.

This chain links TRBV5-1 with TRBJ1-2, with 11 bases identical to TRBD1. Trimming cost V 4 bases and J 6 bases; bases outside gene matches: 8. The CDR3 has 15 residues. Germline loops: CDR1 SGHRS, CDR2 YFSETQ. This chain's CDR3 is CASSPQRTGGDGYTF. Here the CDR3 DNA reads TGCGCCAGCAGCCCCCAACGGACAGGGGGCGATGGCTACACCTTC.